The source of this T cell receptor beta chain is a study of T cells expressing NK-cell markers. Looking at the study overall: Serological testing identified seven of the eight sequenced donors as HCMV-seropositive and one as seronegative. Whole-study findings and limits: About six donors showed dominant NKG2C+ clonotypes comprising about 1.0-8% of their CD8+ T cells.

This CDR3 region has 13 residues. Germline-derived CDR1 and CDR2 are DFQATT and SNEGSKA (reference sequence). For TCR beta, cDNA was produced by 5'RACE template switching with UMIs. TCRdb reanalyzed the 5' RACE reads and collapses them to one entry per CDR3 protein, without DNA. The sample totals approximately 550,000 distinct CDR3 sequences. With regard to this clonotype: What it binds is not known.

This TCR derives from a man younger than 30 in good health. The chain carries TRBV20-1 and TRBJ2-4; the TCRdb D gene call, TRBD1, has no DNA to confirm it. The sample comprised blood T cells: a sorted CD56 or NKG2C T cell subset, CD4+ or CD8+ T cells, or bulk PBMC T cells (not recorded which). The chain's CDR3 is CSAARDLGDIQYF.